The source of this T cell receptor (beta chain) is a study of response to subunit inactivated influenza vaccine. Overall study findings and caveats: With each seasonal influenza vaccination, the authors suggested, few new T cells are recruited.

Germline V gene lookup returns CDR1 SGDLS and CDR2 YYNGEE. V shed 4 bases and J 4 bases; nucleotides not matched to a gene: 8. The CDR3 is 14 amino acids. With respect to this clonotype: Its antigen is as yet unknown.

TCRdb fed the RT-PCR reads into MiXCR, producing one record per CDR3 protein. The sample has some 640,000 distinct CDR3 sequences, approximately 15% seen once. The starting material was PBMCs from blood, obtained around 14 days before vaccination. The chain carries TRBV9 and TRBJ2-7; 7 bases align to TRBD1. The TCR sequence derives from a man aged 45-65 years who received an inactivated influenza vaccine. CDR3 in amino acids: CASSFSGQTYEQYF. Here the CDR3 DNA reads TGTGCCAGCAGCTTCTCGGGACAGACATACGAGCAGTACTTC.